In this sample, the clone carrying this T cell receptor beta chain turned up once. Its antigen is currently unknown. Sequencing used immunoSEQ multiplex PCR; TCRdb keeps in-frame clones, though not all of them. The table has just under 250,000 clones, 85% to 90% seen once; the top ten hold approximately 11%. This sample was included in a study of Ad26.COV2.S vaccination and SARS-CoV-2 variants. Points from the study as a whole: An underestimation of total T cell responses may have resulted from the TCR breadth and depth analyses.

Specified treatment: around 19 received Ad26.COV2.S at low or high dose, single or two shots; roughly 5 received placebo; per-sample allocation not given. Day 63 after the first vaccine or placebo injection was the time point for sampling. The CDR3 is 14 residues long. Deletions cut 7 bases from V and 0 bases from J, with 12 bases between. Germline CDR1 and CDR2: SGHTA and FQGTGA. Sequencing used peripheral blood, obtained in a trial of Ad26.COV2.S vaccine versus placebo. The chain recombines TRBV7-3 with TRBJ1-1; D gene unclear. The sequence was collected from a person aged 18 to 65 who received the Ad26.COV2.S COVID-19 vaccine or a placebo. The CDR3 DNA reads TGTGCCAGCACCCAATGGGGTTTGAACACTGAAGCTTTCTTT. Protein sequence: CASTQWGLNTEAFF. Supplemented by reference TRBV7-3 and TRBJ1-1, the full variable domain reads GAGVSQTPSNKVTEKGKYVELRCDPISGHTALYWYRQSLGQGPEFLIYFQGTGAADDSGLPNDRFFAVRPEGSVSTLKIQRTERGDSAVYLCASTQWGLNTEAFFGQGTRLTVV.